This T cell receptor (beta chain) was sequenced during a study of T cell responses to AZD1222 COVID-19 vaccine. The trim removed 4 bases at V and 3 bases at J, leaving 2 bases unmatched. The CDR3 is 13 amino acids. Germline V gene lookup returns CDR1 LNHDA and CDR2 SQIVND (reference sequence). Assay: immunoSEQ multiplex PCR; the TCRdb copy retains only in-frame clones and omits some. Among about 100,000 clones listed, more than 75% were seen once. In this sample, this clone turned up a few times. The source of this sequence is an adult in good health. The sample in question was peripheral blood, obtained on day 0 of MenACWY control vaccination. The genes are TRBV19 and TRBJ2-7; 8 positions agree with TRBD1. CDR3 sequence (DNA): TGTGCCAGTAGTACCGGACAGGGCTACGAGCAGTACTTC. This sequence encodes CASSTGQGYEQYF.